The sequence of this T cell receptor (beta chain) was determined in a study of cytomegalovirus exposure and HLA in healthy donors. The CDR3 has 13 amino acids. In germline, CDR1 is LGHNA, CDR2 YNFKEQ. The ends were cut back, 6 bases at V and 0 bases at J, with 5 bases in the middle. Amplification used 60 Vbeta primers and 13 Jbeta primers. Libraries were prepared by immunoSEQ multiplex PCR; TCRdb keeps only in-frame clonotypes and omits some of them. The sample has 150,000 to 250,000 clones. The sequence was obtained from a boy between 10 and 17 years old in good health and CMV-seronegative. The chain combines TRBV4-2 with TRBJ1-4; no reliable D call. The sequenced sample was PBMCs. Here the CDR3 DNA reads TGTGCCAGCAGGATAGCAACTAATGAAAAACTGTTTTTT. It yields the protein CASRIATNEKLFF.